The sequence of this T cell receptor beta chain was determined in a study of T cell clonality in common variable immunodeficiency. Generated by immunoSEQ multiplex PCR, the TCRdb table keeps only in-frame clones and is missing some. This sample has more than 55,000 clones, each found more than once. The sample taken for sequencing was peripheral blood mononuclear cells. This sequence originates from a person aged 18 to 69 in good health.

The part of the CDR3 DNA that was read is TGCGCCAGCAGCCCCGGTGATAGCGGGAGGGCCTTCGGGGAG. The encoded protein is CASSPGDSGRAFGE. Given in full, the CDR3 is CASSPGDSGRAFGELFF. The chain joins TRBV5-1 to TRBJ2-2; 11 bases agree with TRBD2. The CDR3 end is not reached by the read, which stops 3 residues before it; the germline J gene fills it in. The CDR3 has 17 residues. Germline CDR1 SGHRS, CDR2 YFSETQ. The J segment lost 7 bases and the V segment lost 4 bases, leaving 12 bases of the junction unmatched.